This passage covers 10 T cell receptor beta chains from one sample sequenced in a study of cytomegalovirus exposure and HLA in healthy donors. Primers: 60 Vbeta forward and 13 Jbeta reverse. Data came from immunoSEQ multiplex PCR; TCRdb stores just in-frame clones and leaves some out. The profile shows roughly 120,000 clones, around 82% of them singletons. The sequenced sample consisted of PBMCs. The source is a man aged 40-55 years in good health and CMV-seronegative.

This clone turned up a few times. The gene calls are TRBV19 and TRBJ1-1, with 9 bases fitting TRBD1. Trimming cost V 7 bases and J 1 base; bases outside gene matches: 10. Germline V gene data show CDR1 as LNHDA and CDR2 as SQIVND (reference sequence). The CDR3 loop spans 16 amino acids. CDR3 DNA sequence: TGTGCCAGTAAAAGGACCCCGGGACAGGGGAACACTGAAGCTTTCTTT. Translating it yields CASKRTPGQGNTEAFF. The full variable domain, its missing parts supplied by reference TRBV19 and TRBJ1-1, is DGGITQSPKYLFRKEGQNVTLSCEQNLNHDAMYWYRQDPGQGLRLIYYSQIVNDFQKGDIAEGYSVSREKKESFPLTVTSAQKNPTAFYLCASKRTPGQGNTEAFFGQGTRLTVV.

The V gene is TRBV2, the J gene TRBJ1-1, with TRBD1 matching 8 bases. Germline V CDR1 and CDR2: SNHLY, FYNNEI. Germline trimming cut 9 bases from V and 5 bases from J; bases unmatched to any gene: 5. There are 12 residues in the CDR3. The CDR3 sequence: CARRTGWTEAFF. CDR3 DNA: TGTGCCAGAAGGACAGGGTGGACTGAAGCTTTCTTT.

V gene TRBV7-8 combines with J gene TRBJ2-1; D may be TRBD1 (6 bases). CDR1 is SGHVS, CDR2 FQNEAQ, per germline. The CDR3 is made up of 19 amino acids. The ends were cut back, 1 base at V and 9 bases at J, with 28 bases in the middle. The CDR3 loop is CASSLGPVRLDRQAPEQFF. The DNA for the CDR3 is TGTGCCAGCAGCTTAGGGCCTGTACGGTTAGACAGGCAGGCCCCTGAGCAGTTCTTC.

The chain joins TRBV7-6 to TRBJ1-6; maybe TRBD1 (6 bases). Trimming removed 5 bases from V and 5 bases from J, with 7 bases in between. This CDR3 has 13 amino acids. Looked up from germline, CDR1 is SGHVS and CDR2 is FNYEAQ. The CDR3 loop is CASSRDNNSPLHF. The DNA for the CDR3 is TGTGCCAGCAGCAGGGACAATAATTCACCCCTCCACTTT.

The genes are TRBV5-1 and TRBJ2-7; the D gene is possibly TRBD1 (5 bases). CDR1 and CDR2 from the germline V gene are SGHRS and YFSETQ. The CDR3 is made up of 13 amino acids. Trimming left V 2 bases short and J 2 bases short, with 8 bases between. CDR3 sequence reads: CASSFTGPYEQYF. The CDR3 DNA reads TGCGCCAGCAGCTTTACAGGACCCTACGAGCAGTACTTC.

V gene TRBV5-6 combines with J gene TRBJ2-5; D might be TRBD2 (6 bases). V dropped 2 bases and J dropped 2 bases, with 13 bases sitting between them. Germline V gene sequence: CDR1 SGHDT, CDR2 YYEEEE. The length of the CDR3 is 15 residues. The CDR3 protein is CASSFRIGGQETQYF. In DNA form, the CDR3 reads TGTGCCAGCAGCTTCAGGATCGGGGGACAAGAGACCCAGTACTTC.

The chain recombines TRBV2 with TRBJ2-3; 8 bases match TRBD1. From germline, CDR1 is SNHLY and CDR2 FYNNEI. With V trimmed by 5 bases and J by 4 bases, 8 bases remained unmatched. This CDR3 spans 15 amino acids. CDR3 in amino acids: CASSSGQAWADTQYF. CDR3 in DNA: TGTGCCAGCAGTTCGGGACAGGCTTGGGCAGATACGCAGTATTTT.

V gene TRBV6-6 combines with J gene TRBJ1-5, with D unclear. Germline V gene lookup returns CDR1 MNHNY and CDR2 SVGAGI (reference sequence). The germline V and J ends were trimmed by 4 bases and 12 bases, with 7 bases remaining between them. The CDR3 is 10 amino acids. The CDR3 protein is CASSSRFQHF. The CDR3 DNA reads TGTGCCAGCAGTTCGAGGTTCCAGCATTTT.

This clone has a handful of counts. The V and J genes are TRBV4-3 and TRBJ1-1, with D hard to call. The CDR3 contains 13 residues. V lost 2 bases and J lost 4, with 8 bases in between. Germline loops: CDR1 LGHNA, CDR2 YSLEER. The CDR3 DNA sequence: TGCGCCAGCAGCCAATCCCGGGGCACTGAAGCTTTCTTT. As protein: CASSQSRGTEAFF.

This clone has only one observation. CDR3 residues: CASSRLAVGTDTQYF. The CDR3 nucleotides read TGTGCCAGCAGCAGACTAGCCGTCGGCACAGATACGCAGTATTTT. The V gene is TRBV2, the J gene TRBJ2-3; 7 bases line up with TRBD2. Germline CDR1 SNHLY, CDR2 FYNNEI. The ends lost 6 bases at V and 1 base at J; junction bases unmatched: 7. The CDR3 spans 15 residues.